These 8 T cell receptor beta chains were all obtained from the same sample, sequenced in a study of blood T cell repertoires in COVID-19. TCRdb's table, derived via immunoSEQ multiplex PCR, lists solely in-frame clones and lacks some. The sample records more than 110,000 clones, roughly 86% being singletons. The sample consisted of peripheral blood. These receptors originate from a middle-aged man with active or convalescent COVID-19.

This clone appeared a single time. This chain links TRBV24-1 with TRBJ2-5; possible D gene TRBD2, 6 bases. Between the trimmed V and J ends, which lost 5 bases and 2 bases, there was a span of 8 bases. Germline assignment: CDR1 KGHDR and CDR2 SFDVKD. This CDR3 has 13 amino acids. The CDR3 DNA follows: TGTGCCACCAGTGGCGGGGTTCAAGAGACCCAGTACTTC. Amino acid sequence: CATSGGVQETQYF.

The rearrangement uses TRBV10-3 and TRBJ1-1; TRBD1 aligns across 8 bases. Germline V CDR1 and CDR2: ENHRY, SYGVKD. After removal of 10 bases from V and 3 bases from J, the junction contained 1 base not matched to a gene. The length of the CDR3 is 11 residues. CDR3 bases: TGTGCCACACAGGGGGACACTGAAGCTTTCTTT. It specifies CATQGDTEAFF.

V usage is TRBV11-2 and J usage is TRBJ2-5, with D unclear. V lost 6 bases, J lost 2 bases, and 13 bases lay in between. Germline V gene lookup returns CDR1 SGHAT and CDR2 FQNNGV. The CDR3 is 14 amino acids. The CDR3 sequence is CASSPSPRQETQYF. In nucleotides, the CDR3 is TGTGCCAGCAGTCCCTCCCCCAGACAAGAGACCCAGTACTTC.

The chain links TRBV24-1 to TRBJ2-7; 7 bases line up with TRBD2. The CDR3 totals 18 residues. V dropped 2 bases and J dropped 6; count of bases not matched to a gene: 18. Germline values: CDR1 KGHDR, CDR2 SFDVKD. CDR3 sequence (DNA): TGTGCCACCAGTGATTCCCCCGCCGGTGGGACTAACCACTGCGAGCAGTACTTC. This sequence encodes CATSDSPAGGTNHCEQYF.

The chain recombines TRBV2 with TRBJ2-7; 9 bases are shared with TRBD2. Germline trimming cut 8 bases from V and 6 bases from J; bases unmatched to any gene: 8. This CDR3 is built from 13 residues. Germline-derived CDR1 and CDR2 are SNHLY and FYNNEI. The CDR3 loop is CASGAGGPIEQYF. As DNA, the CDR3 is TGTGCCAGCGGGGCGGGAGGGCCGATCGAGCAGTACTTC.

The chain has TRBV6-5 and TRBJ2-1; possible D gene TRBD2, 5 bases. V was cut by 4 bases and J by 7 bases, with 8 bases left in between. There are 12 residues in the CDR3. Germline CDR1 MNHEY, CDR2 SVGAGI. CDR3: CASSSPGNEQFF. CDR3 nucleotide sequence: TGTGCCAGCAGTTCCCCGGGGAATGAGCAGTTCTTC.

This clone showed up just a few times. The V call is TRBV6-5, the J call TRBJ1-2; D gene uncertain. CDR1 is MNHEY, CDR2 SVGAGI, per germline. The V gene lost 7 bases and the J gene lost 3 bases, with 18 bases spanning the gap. This CDR3 has 15 residues. The DNA of the CDR3 is TGTGCCAGCACCTACTCCCCCGGAGGTTACTATGGCTACACCTTC. Amino acids: CASTYSPGGYYGYTF.

The chain employs TRBV27 and TRBJ2-2; 10 bases line up with TRBD1. In germline, CDR1 is MNHEY, CDR2 SMNVEV (reference sequence). CDR3 size: 17 residues. Trimming removed 2 bases from V and 7 bases from J; junction bases left unmatched: 10. The CDR3 reads CASSLGMDRGLNGELFF. CDR3 nucleotide sequence: TGTGCCAGCAGTTTAGGGATGGACAGGGGGTTAAACGGGGAGCTGTTTTTT.